This T cell receptor beta chain was observed in a study of T cell clonotyping in hematopoietic cell transplantation. Study results and caveats: At the given depth, recipient repertoires were over 95% de novo clonotypes. Recipient TCR diversity dropped after transplant; expanded clonotypes rose from day 30 to 180.

Details on this clone: Its target is unknown.

V was shortened by 3 bases and J by 0 bases, with 5 bases between the two germline ends. This CDR3 is built from 13 residues. Germline V lookup: CDR1 SGHTA, CDR2 FQGNSA. The repertoire was sequenced with immunoSEQ multiplex PCR; TCRdb's copy has only in-frame clones and lacks some. Of thousands of clones in the sample, over 75% were seen once. Blood collection times were about day -28 and days 30, 100, 180 posttransplant. The rearrangement joins TRBV7-2 to TRBJ1-1; D is ambiguous. The sequence derives from a male patient between 40 and 49 years old who had an allogeneic stem cell transplant from a related donor, so the T cells may come from the graft donor. Some clones in this sample may be carry-over from other donors' samples. Source: PBMCs, taken 180 days after allogeneic stem cell transplant. CDR3 protein: CASSFEVNTEAFF. In nucleotides, the CDR3 is TGTGCCAGCAGCTTCGAAGTGAACACTGAAGCTTTCTTT.